The 24 T cell receptor beta chains reported below all come from one sample, sequenced in a study of shared clonotypes between healthy human individuals (dated by TCRdb to the early 2020s). Library creation used the immunoSEQ multiplex PCR assay. This is the immuneACCESS table as TCRdb keeps it, with only in-frame sequences that have V and J called. A part of the clones is gone; compared with another copy, unresolved V genes explain less than half, and the rest is unexplained. The sample has roughly 2.5 million clones on record, around 90% of them singletons. The ten largest clones add up to over 0.12% of the sample. Sequencing was performed on naive CD4+ T cells sorted from blood. Interpreted using the paper, the cell subset or site label stands for: CD45RA+ positively selected. The source is a man younger than 35 in good health.

The chain employs TRBV5-1 and TRBJ2-7; D is unclear. V shed 2 bases and J shed 0 bases, with 15 bases lying between them. Germline CDR1 SGHRS, CDR2 YFSETQ. This CDR3 is 16 amino acids long. In DNA form, the CDR3 reads TGCGCCAGCAGCTTAGAGCTAGTGACAAGCTCCTACGAGCAGTACTTC. Translated: CASSLELVTSSYEQYF.

Worth noting for this clone: This sample also contains other DNA sequences that code for the same CDR3. V is TRBV7-9 and J is TRBJ2-2; 7 bases agree with TRBD2. Germline values: CDR1 SEHNR, CDR2 FQNEAQ (reference sequence). This CDR3 has 15 amino acids. The V gene end was trimmed by 3 bases and the J gene end by 0 bases; junction bases not matched to a gene: 1. This CDR3 reads CASSLGTTNTGELFF. The CDR3 bases are TGTGCCAGCAGCTTGGGGACTACGAACACCGGGGAGCTGTTTTTT. Filled out from reference TRBV7-9 and TRBJ2-2, the complete variable domain reads DTGVSQNPRHKITKRGQNVTFRCDPISEHNRLYWYRQTLGQGPEFLTYFQNEAQLEKSRLLSDRFSAERPKGSFSTLEIQRTEQGDSAMYLCASSLGTTNTGELFFGEGSRLTVL.

Only a few counts were recorded for this clone. The chain combines TRBV6-5 with TRBJ1-6, with 7 bases matching TRBD1. The CDR3 contains 14 residues. CDR1 and CDR2 (germline): MNHEY, SVGAGI. V lost 6 bases, J lost 10 bases, and 9 bases stayed unmatched. The CDR3 loop reads CASSYRGEGSPLHF. Written as DNA, the CDR3 is TGTGCCAGCAGCTACAGGGGAGAAGGATCACCCCTCCACTTT.

In this sample, this clone turned up once. Other nucleotide sequences from this sample produce the same CDR3. The chain has TRBV4-1 and TRBJ2-1; D possibly uses TRBD1 or TRBD2 (5 bases each). The CDR3 extends over 12 amino acids. CDR1 is MGHRA and CDR2 is YSYEKL in the germline V gene. Trimming pared 3 bases from V and 7 bases from J, leaving 7 bases between. The CDR3 is CASSQGRNEQFF. The CDR3 DNA is TGCGCCAGCAGCCAGGGACGGAATGAGCAGTTCTTC.

The chain joins TRBV10-3 to TRBJ1-4; D gene unclear. This CDR3 has 12 residues. The germline V gene has CDR1 ENHRY and CDR2 SYGVKD. V lost 3 bases, J lost 4 bases, and 3 bases lay in between. As DNA, the CDR3 is TGTGCCATCAGTGATTATAATGAAAAACTGTTTTTT. Encoded protein: CAISDYNEKLFF.

A remark on this clone: The sample holds other DNA sequences that translate to the same CDR3. This chain joins TRBV6-5 and TRBJ2-1, with TRBD2 as a possible D gene (6 bases). Germline loops: CDR1 MNHEY, CDR2 SVGAGI. The CDR3 runs to 11 residues. V was shortened by 10 bases and J by 4 bases, with 8 bases between the two germline ends. CDR3 region: CATRGYNEQFF. In DNA form, the CDR3 reads TGTGCCACACGGGGGTACAATGAGCAGTTCTTC.

In this sample, this clone turned up once. This specimen includes other DNA sequences encoding the same CDR3. This sequence joins TRBV2 and TRBJ2-1; D is uncertain. The germline V gene has CDR1 SNHLY and CDR2 FYNNEI. The CDR3 consists of 11 residues. V was pared by 6 bases and J by 4 bases, with 4 bases between. The CDR3: CASREYNEQFF. In DNA form, the CDR3 reads TGTGCCAGCAGGGAGTACAATGAGCAGTTCTTC.

V is TRBV30 and J is TRBJ1-2, with a possible D match to TRBD1 (6 bases). Germline CDR1 is GTSNPN and CDR2 is SVGIG (reference sequence). V dropped 8 bases and J dropped 8 bases, with 18 bases sitting between them. The CDR3 contains 12 residues. The CDR3 here is CAGGGQAGGYTF. The DNA of the CDR3 is TGTGCCGGCGGGGGGCAGGCCGGCGGCTACACCTTC.

DNA for the CDR3: TGTGCCAGCAGCCTAGGGACAGCGAGGGAGCAGTACTTC. Translated: CASSLGTAREQYF. This rearrangement joins TRBV7-9 to TRBJ2-7, with 7 bases identical to TRBD1. J gave up 7 bases and V 5 bases, and 8 bases lay outside the gene matches. This CDR3 has 13 residues. Germline CDR1 reads SEHNR; CDR2 reads FQNEAQ (reference sequence).

This sequence joins TRBV29-1 and TRBJ2-5; D gene uncertain. V shed 5 bases and J shed 5 bases, with 9 bases lying between them. The germline V gene encodes CDR1 SQVTM and CDR2 ANQGSEA. The CDR3 runs 11 residues. The CDR3 protein is CSVSPSETQYF. Here the CDR3 DNA reads TGCAGCGTTTCTCCTTCGGAGACCCAGTACTTC.

The chain uses TRBV10-2 and TRBJ2-6; 7 bases are a match to TRBD1. V lost 2 bases to trimming and J lost 2 bases; unmatched junction nucleotides: 9. The CDR3 is made up of 18 amino acids. The germline CDR1 and CDR2 sequences are WSHSY and SAAADI. The CDR3 nucleotides read TGCGCCAGCAGTGAGACAGGGGCGCTTCGTACTGGGGCCAACGTCCTGACTTTC. Its translation is CASSETGALRTGANVLTF.

The chain links TRBV27 to TRBJ2-1, with D possibly matching TRBD2 (7 bases). The germline V and J ends were trimmed by 8 bases and 10 bases, with 24 bases remaining between them. The CDR3 is 15 amino acids. CDR1 and CDR2 (germline): MNHEY, SMNVEV (reference sequence). In DNA form, the CDR3 reads TGTGCCAGCGTCATCGGCGGGGGCTCCGGCGGCGAGCAGTTCTTC. Protein product: CASVIGGGSGGEQFF.

This clone showed up just once. Additional DNA sequences in this sample encode the identical CDR3. The chain is built from TRBV5-1 and TRBJ1-3; D unresolved. Per germline, CDR1 SGHRS and CDR2 YFSETQ. Trimming shortened V by 0 bases and J by 3 bases, and 7 bases separated the two germline ends. The CDR3 runs 14 residues. CDR3 region: CASSLVGLGNTIYF. For the CDR3, the DNA is TGCGCCAGCAGCTTGGTAGGGCTTGGAAACACCATATATTTT. The entire variable domain, with the rest obtained from reference TRBV5-1 and TRBJ1-3, is as follows: KAGVTQTPRYLIKTRGQQVTLSCSPISGHRSVSWYQQTPGQGLQFLFEYFSETQRNKGNFPGRFSGRQFSNSRSEMNVSTLELGDSALYLCASSLVGLGNTIYFGEGSWLTVV.

This clone was observed a single time. The chain carries TRBV7-2 and TRBJ1-2; 8 nucleotides agree with TRBD1. The CDR3 is 14 residues long. V shed 2 bases and J 6 bases; nucleotides not matched to a gene: 5. Germline V gene data show CDR1 as SGHTA and CDR2 as FQGNSA. CDR3 DNA: TGTGCCAGCAGCTTACGGACAGGGAACGATGGCTACACCTTC. Translation gives CASSLRTGNDGYTF.

The CDR3 loop is CTSTPGGLGGTEAFF. In DNA, the CDR3 is TGTACCTCGACGCCGGGCGGACTGGGAGGTACTGAAGCTTTCTTT. The gene calls are TRBV6-5 and TRBJ1-1; D call uncertain. Germline V gives CDR1 MNHEY, CDR2 SVGAGI. The CDR3 runs to 15 residues.

CDR3 sequence: CAISESGLAGTGELFF. As DNA, the CDR3 is TGTGCCATCAGTGAGTCAGGACTAGCGGGTACCGGGGAGCTGTTTTTT. The chain is built from TRBV10-3 and TRBJ2-2; 11 bases map to TRBD2. Germline V gene sequence: CDR1 ENHRY, CDR2 SYGVKD. The CDR3 contains 16 residues. The V gene end was trimmed by 0 bases and the J gene end by 5 bases; junction bases not matched to a gene: 2.

The genes are TRBV7-8 and TRBJ2-7, with 8 positions matching TRBD2. There are 14 residues in the CDR3. Germline CDR1 reads SGHVS; CDR2 reads FQNEAQ. The junction had 10 bases not matched to a gene; V was cut back by 7 bases and J by 5 bases. The CDR3 coding sequence is TGTGCCAGCATCCCTGGACTAGCTCTGCACGAGCAGTACTTC. As protein: CASIPGLALHEQYF.

The V call is TRBV6-5, the J call TRBJ1-5; no clear D. Germline lookup yields CDR1 MNHEY and CDR2 SVGAGI. Trimming pared 6 bases from V and 2 bases from J, leaving 8 bases between. The CDR3 has 13 amino acids. CDR3 DNA: TGTGCCAGCAGGTACACAGGCAATCAGCCCCAGCATTTT. Protein: CASRYTGNQPQHF.

The chain carries TRBV7-2 and TRBJ1-5; TRBD1 is a possible D gene (5 bases). Germline lookup yields CDR1 SGHTA and CDR2 FQGNSA. The CDR3 runs to 15 residues. Trimming took 6 bases from V and 2 from J, leaving 14 bases between them. The CDR3 sequence: CASSRLWGGNQPQHF. CDR3 in DNA: TGTGCCAGCAGTCGTCTCTGGGGGGGCAATCAGCCCCAGCATTTT.

The rearrangement links TRBV19 to TRBJ1-2; 7 bases map to TRBD1. The germline V gene encodes CDR1 LNHDA and CDR2 SQIVND (reference sequence). Unmatched junction bases numbered 12, after V lost 5 bases and J lost 6 bases. The CDR3 has 15 amino acids. In nucleotides, the CDR3 is TGTGCCAGTAGTCCGGCAGGGGGGGTGTATGATGGCTACACCTTC. It is translated as CASSPAGGVYDGYTF.

This clone was found a few times. The rearrangement joins TRBV7-2 to TRBJ1-2; TRBD1 agrees at 8 bases. The ends lost 4 bases at V and 6 bases at J; junction bases unmatched: 4. Germline V CDR1 and CDR2: SGHTA, FQGNSA. This CDR3 contains 13 residues. CDR3 sequence reads: CASSSDRVHGYTF. Here the CDR3 DNA reads TGTGCCAGCAGCTCGGACAGGGTCCATGGCTACACCTTC.

The chain carries TRBV30 and TRBJ2-7; D possibly corresponds to TRBD2 (5 bases). This CDR3 spans 12 amino acids. The V end was cut by 6 bases, the J end by 1 base, with 10 bases between. Germline V lookup: CDR1 GTSNPN, CDR2 SVGIG (reference sequence). CDR3 loop: CACGKGSYEQYF. The CDR3 DNA reads TGTGCCTGCGGGAAAGGTTCCTACGAGCAGTACTTC.

The CDR3 loop reads CAISDSVRAPEKLFF. CDR3 bases: TGTGCCATCAGTGACTCGGTCAGGGCCCCGGAAAAACTGTTTTTT. J is TRBJ1-4 and V is TRBV10-3; a possible D gene is TRBD1 (5 bases). Germline lookup yields CDR1 ENHRY and CDR2 SYGVKD. The CDR3 has 15 residues. With 3 bases removed from V and 8 bases from J, the gap between germline ends came to 16 bases.

This chain uses TRBV28 with TRBJ1-1; D remains ambiguous. With 7 bases removed from V and 11 bases from J, the gap between germline ends came to 14 bases. The CDR3 is 11 residues long. Germline values: CDR1 MDHEN, CDR2 SYDVKM. The CDR3 loop reads CASTLGVFAFF. CDR3 sequence (DNA): TGTGCCAGCACACTTGGGGTGTTTGCTTTCTTT.